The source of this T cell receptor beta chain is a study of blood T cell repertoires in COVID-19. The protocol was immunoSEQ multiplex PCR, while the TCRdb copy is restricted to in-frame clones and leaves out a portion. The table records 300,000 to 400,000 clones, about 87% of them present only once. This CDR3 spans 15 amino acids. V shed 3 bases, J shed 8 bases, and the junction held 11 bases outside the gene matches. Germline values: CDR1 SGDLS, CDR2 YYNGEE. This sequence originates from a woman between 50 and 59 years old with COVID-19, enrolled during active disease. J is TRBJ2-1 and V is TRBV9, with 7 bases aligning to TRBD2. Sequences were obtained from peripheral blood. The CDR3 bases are TGTGCCAGCAGCGCCGAGGGACTATGGTATGATGAGCAGTTCTTC. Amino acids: CASSAEGLWYDEQFF.